This T cell receptor beta chain appears in the sequencing data of a study of human T cells and chemical hapten exposure. Study-level points and caveats: After DPC sensitization, TCRs above 1 in 1000 frequency showed no change. Versus controls, significantly more large CDR3 similarity clusters arose from expanded TCRs.

The CDR3 has 15 residues. V shed 3 bases, J shed 7 bases, and the junction held 5 bases outside the gene matches. This clonotype showed up just a few times. Its specificity is not known. TCRdb redid the calling of the RACE reads with MiXCR, one entry per CDR3 protein. The table shows approximately 60,000 distinct CDR3 sequences, with around 10% occurring only once. The time point was: pre-sensitization, week 0. Treatment: therapeutic diphenylcyclopropenone sensitization with weekly scalp DPC. The clonotype originates from a man in his forties or fifties with alopecia areata. Some clones in this sample may be carry-over from other donors' samples. The J gene is TRBJ2-1, the V gene TRBV12-3 or TRBV12-4; 11 bases agree with TRBD2. Sequenced material: whole blood, taken in connection with sensitization to the hapten diphenylcyclopropenone (DPC). The CDR3 loop reads CASSLVAGGGNEQFF. DNA for the CDR3: TGTGCCAGCAGTTTGGTAGCGGGAGGGGGAAATGAGCAGTTCTTC.